This T cell receptor beta chain derives from a study of blood T cell repertoires in COVID-19. Study in general: From the United States, Italy and Spain came samples of acute and convalescent COVID-19. PBMCs, B-cell-depleted T cells, or T cells provided the cDNA or gDNA that made up the material.

The table came from immunoSEQ multiplex PCR; TCRdb's copy has only in-frame clones and leaves some out. The profile shows under 250,000 clones, 84% of them singletons. Donors were grouped by their self-reported clinical history. Symptom resolution, clearance, or two negative PCRs marked donors in Cohort 3 as recovered. The CDR3 runs to 14 residues. Germline CDR1 and CDR2: MNHNY and SVGAGI (reference sequence). V gave up 2 bases and J gave up 4 bases; unmatched junction bases: 3. J is TRBJ1-1 and V is TRBV6-6, with TRBD1 identical over 8 bases. This TCR came from a man aged 55 to 70 who had recovered from COVID-19. Sample: PBMCs or T cells enriched from blood (not recorded which). CDR3 loop: CASSYQGASTEAFF. The DNA of the CDR3 is TGTGCCAGCAGTTACCAGGGGGCGAGCACTGAAGCTTTCTTT.